This entry lists 30 T cell receptor beta chains sequenced from one sample in a study of cytomegalovirus exposure and HLA in healthy donors. Primers for the PCR totalled 60 Vbeta and 13 Jbeta. Clones were read by immunoSEQ multiplex PCR, and TCRdb kept only the in-frame ones, dropping some. The sample shows 55,000 to 80,000 clones, roughly 78% of them seen only once. The sample consisted of PBMCs. The receptor set was obtained from a young man in good health and CMV-seronegative.

V and J are TRBV11-2 and TRBJ2-5, with a tentative D call TRBD2 (5 bases). V was cut by 1 base and J by 4 bases, with 10 bases left in between. This CDR3 contains 14 residues. CDR1 is SGHAT, CDR2 FQNNGV, per germline. CDR3 region: CASSLGGSRETQYF. For the CDR3, the DNA is TGTGCCAGCAGCTTAGGCGGGTCCCGAGAGACCCAGTACTTC.

V gene TRBV4-1 combines with J gene TRBJ2-4; the match to TRBD2 covers 10 bases. Germline assignment: CDR1 MGHRA and CDR2 YSYEKL. The CDR3 sequence is 14 residues long. The V and J ends lost 6 bases and 5 bases, in that order; junction bases with no gene match: 4. The CDR3 spells CASRPTSGENIQYF. CDR3 DNA sequence: TGCGCCAGCAGGCCCACTAGCGGGGAAAACATTCAGTACTTC.

This chain links TRBV19 with TRBJ2-7, with TRBD1 identical over 8 bases. The trim removed 4 bases at V and 2 bases at J, leaving 4 bases unmatched. Germline lookup yields CDR1 LNHDA and CDR2 SQIVND (reference sequence). The CDR3 runs 14 residues. As DNA, the CDR3 is TGTGCCAGTAGTACAGGGGGCGGACCCTACGAGCAGTACTTC. Amino acids: CASSTGGGPYEQYF.

This chain links TRBV19 with TRBJ2-3; 7 bases line up with TRBD2. The CDR3 is 15 amino acids. Germline CDR1 LNHDA, CDR2 SQIVND (reference sequence). V lost 3 bases to trimming and J lost 6 bases; unmatched junction nucleotides: 9. The CDR3 sequence: CASSILRTSIDTQYF. CDR3 DNA: TGTGCCAGTAGTATTCTCCGGACTAGTATTGATACGCAGTATTTT.

This sequence joins TRBV28 and TRBJ1-6; TRBD1 aligns across 8 bases. The length of the CDR3 is 15 residues. The germline CDR1 and CDR2 sequences are MDHEN and SYDVKM. With V trimmed by 5 bases and J by 9 bases, 9 bases remained unmatched. For the CDR3, the DNA is TGTGCCAGCAGTATCAGGGGGCCGGGGGGTTCACCCCTCCACTTT. It translates to CASSIRGPGGSPLHF. Looking up the rest from reference TRBV28 and TRBJ1-6 gives the full variable domain: DVKVTQSSRYLVKRTGEKVFLECVQDMDHENMFWYRQDPGLGLRLIYFSYDVKMKEKGDIPEGYSVSREKKERFSLILESASTNQTSMYLCASSIRGPGGSPLHFGNGTRLTVT.

This chain joins TRBV5-6 and TRBJ2-3, with D possibly matching TRBD1 (5 bases). Trimming cost V 0 bases and J 6 bases, with 17 bases left between them. Looked up from germline, CDR1 is SGHDT and CDR2 is YYEEEE. This CDR3 contains 16 residues. Written as DNA, the CDR3 is TGTGCCAGCAGCTTGGCTTCCCGGCAGGGTAAGGATACGCAGTATTTT. Its translation: CASSLASRQGKDTQYF.

The chain is built from TRBV5-6 and TRBJ2-7, with D perhaps matching TRBD2 (6 bases). Trimming removed 0 bases at V and 0 bases at J, with 10 bases between. The V gene's germline CDR1 is SGHDT and CDR2 YYEEEE. There are 15 residues in the CDR3. CDR3 DNA: TGTGCCAGCAGCTTGGCGGGGGTCGACTCCTACGAGCAGTACTTC. Translation: CASSLAGVDSYEQYF.

The CDR3: CASSPRRGTEAFF. CDR3 bases: TGTGCCAGCAGTCCACGACGGGGCACTGAAGCTTTCTTT. This rearrangement joins TRBV27 to TRBJ1-1; D is ambiguous. The CDR3 totals 13 residues. V was clipped by 5 bases and J by 4 bases, with 11 bases between them. CDR1 and CDR2 from the germline V gene are MNHEY and SMNVEV (reference sequence).

This clone was observed a handful of times. The rearrangement links TRBV14 to TRBJ1-4; D gene unclear. Trimming took off 4 bases at V and 5 bases at J, with 17 bases between the two ends. This CDR3 is built from 16 residues. The V gene's germline CDR1 is SGHDN and CDR2 FVKESK. CDR3: CASSLRSPSGNEKLFF. The CDR3 region has the DNA TGTGCCAGCAGCCTGAGATCCCCTTCGGGGAATGAAAAACTGTTTTTT.

The chain combines TRBV7-8 with TRBJ2-7, with a tentative D call TRBD1 (5 bases). Between the trimmed V and J ends, which lost 1 base and 2 bases, there was a span of 15 bases. CDR1 and CDR2 (germline): SGHVS, FQNEAQ. The CDR3 contains 16 residues. The CDR3 region is CASSLETVKSAYEQYF. CDR3 coding DNA: TGTGCCAGCAGCTTAGAGACAGTTAAATCAGCCTACGAGCAGTACTTC.

The V and J genes are TRBV10-3 and TRBJ2-1, with TRBD2 matching over 7 bases. The germline V gene encodes CDR1 ENHRY and CDR2 SYGVKD. The junction had 6 bases not matched to a gene; V was cut back by 2 bases and J by 5 bases. There are 15 residues in the CDR3. The CDR3 nucleotides read TGTGCCATCAGTGAGATCGCGGGAGAGAACAATGAGCAGTTCTTC. Its protein is CAISEIAGENNEQFF.

With respect to this clone: One end of the junction fails to match germline, which may point to a read error. The chain has TRBV4-3 and TRBJ2-5, with 13 bases that match TRBD2. Germline V lookup: CDR1 LGHNA, CDR2 YSLEER. The CDR3 runs 17 residues. The CDR3 DNA is TGCGTCAGCAGCCAAGAAGTAACGGGACTAGCGGGACCTGAGCAGTACTTC. Its translation: CVSSQEVTGLAGPEQYF.

This clone was detected only a few times. This chain connects TRBV7-2 to TRBJ2-1; D not resolved. This CDR3 spans 12 amino acids. The germline V and J ends were trimmed by 5 bases and 7 bases, with 9 bases remaining between them. Per the germline V gene, CDR1 is SGHTA and CDR2 is FQGNSA. CDR3: CASSPTGNEQFF. The CDR3 DNA reads as TGTGCCAGCAGCCCAACCGGGAATGAGCAGTTCTTC.

The J gene is TRBJ1-6, the V gene TRBV4-2; D not resolved. V lost 4 bases, J lost 7 bases, and 11 bases lay in between. CDR1 LGHNA and CDR2 YNFKEQ come from the germline V gene. This CDR3 contains 14 residues. This CDR3 is CASSPPVSNSPLHF. Here the CDR3 DNA reads TGTGCCAGCAGCCCTCCAGTTAGCAATTCACCCCTCCACTTT.

This clone is a singleton in its sample. The chain has TRBV7-3 and TRBJ1-1; TRBD1 matches at 11 bases. The germline V gene encodes CDR1 SGHTA and CDR2 FQGTGA. Germline trimming cut 5 bases from V and 8 bases from J; bases unmatched to any gene: 22. The CDR3 is made up of 19 amino acids. The CDR3 loop reads CASSHNPPGRDRGIREAFF. CDR3 nucleotide sequence: TGTGCCAGCAGCCACAACCCACCGGGACGGGACAGGGGGATACGCGAAGCTTTCTTT.

J is TRBJ1-5 and V is TRBV19; 7 positions match TRBD1. Losses at the gene ends were 7 bases for V and 6 bases for J; bases not matched to a gene: 15. Per germline, CDR1 LNHDA and CDR2 SQIVND (reference sequence). The CDR3 is 16 amino acids. Written as DNA, the CDR3 is TGTGCCAGTATGAAGGGGGCGAGAGGGCTAGGTCAGCCCCAGCATTTT. It yields the protein CASMKGARGLGQPQHF.

V and J are TRBV18 and TRBJ1-1, with D perhaps TRBD1 (6 bases). The V and J ends lost 6 bases and 0 bases respectively, with 23 bases between them. The CDR3 sequence is 18 residues long. Germline CDR1 reads KGHSH; CDR2 reads LQKENI. CDR3 in DNA: TGTGCCAGCTCGCAGCTCGACAGGCAACCTATAGTGAACACTGAAGCTTTCTTT. Translated, it gives CASSQLDRQPIVNTEAFF.

The chain employs TRBV27 and TRBJ2-7; D is uncertain. Germline V gene sequence: CDR1 MNHEY, CDR2 SMNVEV (reference sequence). V was clipped by 5 bases and J by 5 bases, with 7 bases between them. The CDR3 loop spans 11 amino acids. CDR3 bases: TGTGCCAGCAGTCACAACAACGAGCAGTACTTC. Encoded protein: CASSHNNEQYF.

The chain carries TRBV7-9 and TRBJ1-2; D gene ambiguous. V was trimmed by 1 base and J by 4 bases, leaving 7 bases between them. The germline V gene has CDR1 SEHNR and CDR2 FQNEAQ (reference sequence). The CDR3 is 13 amino acids. The chain's CDR3 is CASSLGVVYGYTF. CDR3 nucleotide sequence: TGTGCCAGCAGCTTAGGCGTGGTCTATGGCTACACCTTC.

V is TRBV9 and J is TRBJ2-1, with D maybe TRBD2 (5 bases). Trimming took off 3 bases at V and 1 base at J, with 11 bases between the two ends. Germline V gene data show CDR1 as SGDLS and CDR2 as YYNGEE. The CDR3 covers 15 residues. In DNA form, the CDR3 reads TGTGCCAGCAGCGCCCTAGCCCGGTCCTACAATGAGCAGTTCTTC. Its translation is CASSALARSYNEQFF.

This sequence joins TRBV7-9 and TRBJ2-5, with D possibly TRBD2 on 5 matching bases. Germline CDR1 SEHNR, CDR2 FQNEAQ (reference sequence). V was trimmed by 7 bases and J by 4 bases, leaving 25 bases between them. This CDR3 is built from 17 residues. The CDR3 here is CASTETGLALVSETQYF. For the CDR3, the DNA is TGTGCCAGCACCGAAACGGGGTTAGCGTTAGTGTCAGAGACCCAGTACTTC. Combining the CDR3 with reference TRBV7-9 and TRBJ2-5 gives the whole variable domain DTGVSQNPRHKITKRGQNVTFRCDPISEHNRLYWYRQTLGQGPEFLTYFQNEAQLEKSRLLSDRFSAERPKGSFSTLEIQRTEQGDSAMYLCASTETGLALVSETQYFGPGTRLLVL.

The J gene is TRBJ2-7, the V gene TRBV2, with 8 bases identical to TRBD1. The CDR3 contains 13 residues. J lost 6 bases, V lost 5 bases, and 6 bases had no gene match. CDR1 and CDR2 (germline): SNHLY, FYNNEI. CDR3: CASSQGASLEQYF. The CDR3 bases are TGTGCCAGCAGTCAGGGGGCTTCCCTCGAGCAGTACTTC.

The rearrangement uses TRBV9 and TRBJ1-4; 8 positions agree with TRBD1. In germline, CDR1 is SGDLS, CDR2 YYNGEE. The trim removed 3 bases at V and 5 bases at J, leaving 3 bases unmatched. CDR3 length equals 14 residues. The CDR3 here is CASSGTGTNEKLFF. The CDR3 bases are TGTGCCAGCAGCGGGACAGGGACAAATGAAAAACTGTTTTTT.

The rearrangement joins TRBV9 to TRBJ2-1, with 7 positions matching TRBD2. Germline V gene sequence: CDR1 SGDLS, CDR2 YYNGEE. The CDR3 totals 15 residues. V shed 0 bases and J 3 bases; nucleotides not matched to a gene: 3. CDR3 sequence (DNA): TGTGCCAGCAGCGTAGGTGGGGGGGGCTACAATGAGCAGTTCTTC. It encodes CASSVGGGGYNEQFF. Complete variable domain (other parts from reference TRBV9 and TRBJ2-1): DSGVTQTPKHLITATGQRVTLRCSPRSGDLSVYWYQQSLDQGLQFLIQYYNGEERAKGNILERFSAQQFPDLHSELNLSSLELGDSALYFCASSVGGGGYNEQFFGPGTRLTVL.

This chain uses TRBV5-1 with TRBJ1-6; D gene unclear. The CDR3 is 17 amino acids. The germline V gene has CDR1 SGHRS and CDR2 YFSETQ. V gave up 0 bases and J gave up 2 bases, with 12 bases separating them. CDR3 loop: CASSLDTGRAYNSPLHF. The CDR3, as DNA: TGCGCCAGCAGCTTGGATACGGGTCGGGCCTATAATTCACCCCTCCACTTT.

The chain employs TRBV6-5 and TRBJ1-2; 8 positions agree with TRBD1. CDR3 length: 15 residues. Trimming removed 6 bases from V and 4 bases from J; junction bases left unmatched: 10. Germline V gene sequence: CDR1 MNHEY, CDR2 SVGAGI. In nucleotides, the CDR3 is TGTGCCAGCAGAACAGACAGGGGCGAAAGCTATGGCTACACCTTC. It translates to CASRTDRGESYGYTF.

CDR3 bases: TGTGCCAGTAGCAGTGGGACAGGGCTTTCCTACGAGCAGTACTTC. It is translated as CASSSGTGLSYEQYF. The chain links TRBV19 to TRBJ2-7; 9 nucleotides line up with TRBD1. This CDR3 is built from 15 residues. Germline V gives CDR1 LNHDA, CDR2 SQIVND (reference sequence). The ends lost 6 bases at V and 1 base at J; junction bases unmatched: 7.

This chain connects TRBV7-2 to TRBJ2-6; tentative D call: TRBD2 (6 bases). CDR1 SGHTA and CDR2 FQGNSA come from the germline V gene. The CDR3 sequence is 16 residues long. Trimming took 1 base from V and 1 from J, leaving 8 bases between them. The CDR3 DNA follows: TGTGCCAGCAGCTTAGTCGGGGGATCTGGGGCCAACGTCCTGACTTTC. Residues: CASSLVGGSGANVLTF.

This rearrangement joins TRBV5-1 to TRBJ2-1, with D perhaps TRBD1 (6 bases). CDR1 SGHRS and CDR2 YFSETQ come from the germline V gene. The V end lost 6 bases, the J end lost 7 bases, and 17 bases lay between the germline ends. The CDR3 is 14 residues long. The CDR3 DNA is TGCGCCAGCACCCGGAGGACAGACAGTAATGAGCAGTTCTTC. It specifies CASTRRTDSNEQFF.

This clone showed up just a few times. The chain combines TRBV5-1 with TRBJ1-1, with TRBD1 identical over 7 bases. CDR3 size: 19 residues. Germline lookup yields CDR1 SGHRS and CDR2 YFSETQ. Germline trimming cut 4 bases from V and 1 base from J; bases unmatched to any gene: 19. CDR3 sequence (DNA): TGCGCCAGCAGCCCGATACAGGGGTCCCTGTGGTACGCGAACACTGAAGCTTTCTTT. Translated: CASSPIQGSLWYANTEAFF.